Described below is a single T cell receptor beta chain sequence and its context. This may come from a read error, since a much larger clone is one base off. The CDR3 totals 14 residues. TCRdb independently ran MiXCR on the RT-PCR reads; one entry per CDR3 protein. The table lists under 500,000 distinct CDR3 sequences, 10% to 11% of them singletons. The sample comes from a study of response to subunit inactivated influenza vaccine. The V and J genes are TRBV12-3 or TRBV12-4 and TRBJ2-3, with 10 positions matching TRBD2. This specimen was PBMCs from blood, taken roughly 46 days after vaccination. This sequence originates from a man aged 50 to 60 who received an inactivated influenza vaccine. The CDR3 DNA sequence: TGTGTCAGCAGTGGGACTAGCGACACAGATACGCAGTATTTT. This sequence encodes CVSSGTSDTDTQYF.